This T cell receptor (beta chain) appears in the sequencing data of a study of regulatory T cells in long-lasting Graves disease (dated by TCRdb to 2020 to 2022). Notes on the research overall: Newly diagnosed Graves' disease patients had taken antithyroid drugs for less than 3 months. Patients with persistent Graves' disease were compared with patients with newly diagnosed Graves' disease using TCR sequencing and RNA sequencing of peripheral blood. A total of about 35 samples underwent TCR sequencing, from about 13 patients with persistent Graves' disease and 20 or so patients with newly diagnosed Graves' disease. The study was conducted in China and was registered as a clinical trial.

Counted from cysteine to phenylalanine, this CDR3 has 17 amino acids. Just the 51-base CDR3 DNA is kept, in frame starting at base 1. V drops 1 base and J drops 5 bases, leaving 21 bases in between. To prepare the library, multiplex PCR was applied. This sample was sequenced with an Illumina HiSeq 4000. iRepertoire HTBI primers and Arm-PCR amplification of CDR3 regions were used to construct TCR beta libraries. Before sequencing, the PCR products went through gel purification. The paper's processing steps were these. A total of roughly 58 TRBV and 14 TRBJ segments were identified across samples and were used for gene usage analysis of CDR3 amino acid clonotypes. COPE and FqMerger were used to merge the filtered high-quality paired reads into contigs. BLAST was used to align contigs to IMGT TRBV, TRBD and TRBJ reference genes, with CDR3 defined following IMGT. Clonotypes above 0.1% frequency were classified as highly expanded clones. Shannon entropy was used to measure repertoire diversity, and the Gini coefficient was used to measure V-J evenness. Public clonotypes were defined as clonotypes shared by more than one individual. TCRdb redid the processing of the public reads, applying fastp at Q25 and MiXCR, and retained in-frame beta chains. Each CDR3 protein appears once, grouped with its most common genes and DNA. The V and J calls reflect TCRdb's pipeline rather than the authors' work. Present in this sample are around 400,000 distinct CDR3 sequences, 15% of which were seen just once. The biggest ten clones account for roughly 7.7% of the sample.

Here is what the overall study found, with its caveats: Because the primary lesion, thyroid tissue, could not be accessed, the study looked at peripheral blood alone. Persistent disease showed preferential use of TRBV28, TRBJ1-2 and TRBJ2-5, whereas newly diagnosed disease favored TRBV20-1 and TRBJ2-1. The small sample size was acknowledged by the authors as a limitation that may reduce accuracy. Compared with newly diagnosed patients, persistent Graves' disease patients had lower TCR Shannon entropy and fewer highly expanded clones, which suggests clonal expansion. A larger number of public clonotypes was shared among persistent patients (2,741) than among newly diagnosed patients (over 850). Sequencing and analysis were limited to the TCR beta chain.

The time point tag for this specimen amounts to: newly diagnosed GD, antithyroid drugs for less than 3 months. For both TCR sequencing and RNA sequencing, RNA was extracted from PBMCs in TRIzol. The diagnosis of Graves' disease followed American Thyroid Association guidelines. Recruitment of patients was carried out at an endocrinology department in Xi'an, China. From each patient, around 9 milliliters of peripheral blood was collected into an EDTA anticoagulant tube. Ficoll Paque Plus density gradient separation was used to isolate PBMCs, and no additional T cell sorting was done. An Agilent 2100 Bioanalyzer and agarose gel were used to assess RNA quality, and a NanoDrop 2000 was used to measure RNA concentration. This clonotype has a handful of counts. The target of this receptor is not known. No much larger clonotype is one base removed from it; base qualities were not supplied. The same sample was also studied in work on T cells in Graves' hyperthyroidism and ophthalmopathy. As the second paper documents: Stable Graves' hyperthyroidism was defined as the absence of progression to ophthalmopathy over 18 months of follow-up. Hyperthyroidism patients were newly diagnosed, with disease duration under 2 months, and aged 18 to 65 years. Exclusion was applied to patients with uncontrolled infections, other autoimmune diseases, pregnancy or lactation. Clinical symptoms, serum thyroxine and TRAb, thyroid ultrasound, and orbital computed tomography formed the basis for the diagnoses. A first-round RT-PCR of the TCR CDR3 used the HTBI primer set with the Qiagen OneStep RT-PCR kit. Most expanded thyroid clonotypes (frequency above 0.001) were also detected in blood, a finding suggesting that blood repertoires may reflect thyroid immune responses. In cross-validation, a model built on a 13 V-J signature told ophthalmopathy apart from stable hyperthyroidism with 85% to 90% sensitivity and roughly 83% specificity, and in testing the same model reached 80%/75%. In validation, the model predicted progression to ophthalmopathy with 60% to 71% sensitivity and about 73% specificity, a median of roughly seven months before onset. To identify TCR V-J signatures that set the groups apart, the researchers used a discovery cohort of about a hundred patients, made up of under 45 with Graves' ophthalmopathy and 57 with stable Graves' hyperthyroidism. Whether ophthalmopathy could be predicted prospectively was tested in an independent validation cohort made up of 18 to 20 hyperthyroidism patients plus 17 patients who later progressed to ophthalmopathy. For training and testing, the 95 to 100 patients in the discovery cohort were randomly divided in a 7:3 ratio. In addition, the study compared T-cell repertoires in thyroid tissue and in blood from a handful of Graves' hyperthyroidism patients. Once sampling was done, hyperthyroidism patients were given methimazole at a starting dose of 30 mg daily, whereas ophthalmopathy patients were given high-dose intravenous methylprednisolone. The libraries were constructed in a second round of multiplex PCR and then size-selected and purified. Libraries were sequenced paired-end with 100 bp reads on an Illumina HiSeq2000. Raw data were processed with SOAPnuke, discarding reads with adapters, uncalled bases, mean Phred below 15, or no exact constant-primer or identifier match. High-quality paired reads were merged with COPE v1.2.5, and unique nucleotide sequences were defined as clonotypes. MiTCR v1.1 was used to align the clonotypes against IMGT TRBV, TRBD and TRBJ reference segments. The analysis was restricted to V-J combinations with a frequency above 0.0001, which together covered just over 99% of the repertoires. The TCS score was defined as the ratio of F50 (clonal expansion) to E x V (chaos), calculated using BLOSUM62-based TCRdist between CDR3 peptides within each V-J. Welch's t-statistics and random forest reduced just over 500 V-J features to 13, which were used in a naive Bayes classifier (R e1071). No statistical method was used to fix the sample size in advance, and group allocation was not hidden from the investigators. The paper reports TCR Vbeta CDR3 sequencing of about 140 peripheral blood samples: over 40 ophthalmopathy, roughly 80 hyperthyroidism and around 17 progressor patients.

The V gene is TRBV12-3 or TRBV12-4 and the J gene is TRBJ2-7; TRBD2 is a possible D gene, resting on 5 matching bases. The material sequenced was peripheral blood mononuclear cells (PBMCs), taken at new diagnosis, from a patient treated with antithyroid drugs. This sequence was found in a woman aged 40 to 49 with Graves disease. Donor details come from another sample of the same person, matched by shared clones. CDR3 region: CASSLGLLRALSHEQYF. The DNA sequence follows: TGTGCCAGCAGTTTAGGCCTATTGCGGGCCCTGAGCCACGAGCAGTACTTC.